This is a list of T cell receptor beta chains from one sample in a study of CD8 T cells in ankylosing spondylitis. Each CDR3 protein is one row after TCRdb ran MiXCR on the 5' RACE reads. There are under 250,000 distinct CDR3 sequences in the sample; roughly a third occur only once, and around 4% lies in the top ten. Material: blood, either unsorted or a sorted T cell fraction (not recorded which). These receptors originate from a male donor with ankylosing spondylitis or in good health (not recorded which). Both conserved end residues are part of each CDR3. A D gene is named only where the DNA matches it firmly. Only some rows state a clone size, as once, few, many or a class for expanded clones.

cdr3_length | j_call | v_call | d_call | clone_size | cdr3_aa | cdr3_nt
13 | TRBJ2-2 | TRBV9 | NA | few | CASREADTGELFF | TGTGCCAGCAGGGAAGCGGACACCGGGGAGCTGTTTTTT
17 | TRBJ2-1 | TRBV9 | TRBD2 | few | CASSVATGGRVYNEQFF | TGTGCCAGCAGCGTAGCTACGGGGGGGCGCGTCTACAATGAGCAGTTCTTC
14 | TRBJ2-1 | TRBV12-3/TRBV12-4 | NA | NA | CASSSPGGYNEQFF | TGTGCCAGCAGCTCGCCCGGGGGCTACAATGAGCAGTTCTTC
13 | TRBJ2-3 | TRBV5-5 | NA | NA | CASSSIRHPTQYF | TGTGCCAGCAGCTCAATTCGGCACCCGACGCAGTATTTT
13 | TRBJ1-2 | TRBV18 | NA | NA | CASSPPARNGYTF | TGTGCCAGCTCACCACCGGCCAGGAATGGCTACACCTTC
15 | TRBJ2-1 | TRBV5-1 | TRBD1 | NA | CASSRDRGDYNEQFF | TGCGCCAGCAGCCGGGACAGGGGGGACTACAATGAGCAGTTCTTC
17 | TRBJ2-5 | TRBV7-2 | TRBD1 | few | CASSLFIGQDDQETQYF | TGTGCCAGCAGCTTATTTATTGGACAGGACGACCAAGAGACCCAGTACTTC
15 | TRBJ2-1 | TRBV25-1 | TRBD2 | NA | CASSYPSGGAFEQFF | TGTGCCAGCAGTTATCCTAGCGGGGGGGCCTTTGAGCAGTTCTTC
15 | TRBJ2-3 | TRBV5-1 | TRBD2 | NA | CASSPGTSGGDTQYF | TGCGCCAGCAGCCCCGGGACTAGCGGGGGGGATACGCAGTATTTT
18 | TRBJ2-1 | TRBV12-3/TRBV12-4 | TRBD2 | NA | CASSLDVRGLAVHGEQFF | TGTGCCAGCAGTTTAGACGTTAGGGGACTAGCGGTCCACGGTGAGCAGTTCTTC